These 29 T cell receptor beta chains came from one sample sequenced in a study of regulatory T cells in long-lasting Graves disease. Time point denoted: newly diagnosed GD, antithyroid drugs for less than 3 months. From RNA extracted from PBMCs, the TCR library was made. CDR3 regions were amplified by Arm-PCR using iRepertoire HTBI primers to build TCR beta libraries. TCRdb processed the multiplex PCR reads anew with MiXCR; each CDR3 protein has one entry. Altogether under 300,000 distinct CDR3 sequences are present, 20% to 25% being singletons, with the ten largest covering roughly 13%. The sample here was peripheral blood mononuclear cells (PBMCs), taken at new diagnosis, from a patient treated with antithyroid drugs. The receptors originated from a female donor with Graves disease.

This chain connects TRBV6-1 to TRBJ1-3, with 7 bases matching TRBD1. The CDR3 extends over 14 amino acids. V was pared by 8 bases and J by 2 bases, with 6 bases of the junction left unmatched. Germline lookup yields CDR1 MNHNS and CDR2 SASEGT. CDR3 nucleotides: TGTGCCAGCGCCACAGGGGAGGCTGGAAACACCATATATTTT. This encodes CASATGEAGNTIYF.

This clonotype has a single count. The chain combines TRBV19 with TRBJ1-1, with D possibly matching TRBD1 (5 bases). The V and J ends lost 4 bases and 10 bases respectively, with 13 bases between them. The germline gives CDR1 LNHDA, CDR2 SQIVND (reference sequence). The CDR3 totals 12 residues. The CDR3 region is CASSTPGPGAFF. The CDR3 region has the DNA TGTGCCAGTAGTACACCGGGACCTGGAGCTTTCTTT.

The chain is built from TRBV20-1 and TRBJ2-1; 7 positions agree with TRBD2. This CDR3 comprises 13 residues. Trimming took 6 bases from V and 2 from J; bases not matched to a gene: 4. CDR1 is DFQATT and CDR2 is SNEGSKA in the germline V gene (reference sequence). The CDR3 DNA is TGCAGTGCCGAGCGGGGTACCTACAATGAGCAGTTCTTC. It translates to CSAERGTYNEQFF.

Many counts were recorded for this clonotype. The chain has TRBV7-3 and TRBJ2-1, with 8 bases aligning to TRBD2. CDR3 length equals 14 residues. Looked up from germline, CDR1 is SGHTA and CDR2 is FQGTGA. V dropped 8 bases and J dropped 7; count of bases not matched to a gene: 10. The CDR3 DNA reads TGTGCCAGCGGGGAGACTAGCGACCCGAATGAGCAGTTCTTC. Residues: CASGETSDPNEQFF.

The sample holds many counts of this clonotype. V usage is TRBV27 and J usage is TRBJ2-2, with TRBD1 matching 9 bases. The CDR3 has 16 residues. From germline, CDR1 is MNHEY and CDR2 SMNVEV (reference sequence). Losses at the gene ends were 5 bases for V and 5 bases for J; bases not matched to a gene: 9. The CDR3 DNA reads TGTGCCAGCAGTCTTCTTTACAGGGGGCAAACCGGGGAGCTGTTTTTT. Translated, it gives CASSLLYRGQTGELFF.

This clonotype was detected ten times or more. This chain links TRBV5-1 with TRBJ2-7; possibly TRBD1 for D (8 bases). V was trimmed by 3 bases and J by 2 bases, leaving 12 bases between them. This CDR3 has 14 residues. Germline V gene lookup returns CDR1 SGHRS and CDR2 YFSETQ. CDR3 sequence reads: CASSSTGGAYEQYF. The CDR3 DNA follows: TGCGCCAGCAGCTCAACAGGGGGGGCCTACGAGCAGTACTTC.

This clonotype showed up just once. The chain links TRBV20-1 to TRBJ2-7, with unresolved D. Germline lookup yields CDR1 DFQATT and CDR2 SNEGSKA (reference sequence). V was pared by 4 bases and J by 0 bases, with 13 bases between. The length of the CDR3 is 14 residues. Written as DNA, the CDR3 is TGCAGTGCTACCCGACTTATGAGCTCCTACGAGCAGTACTTC. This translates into CSATRLMSSYEQYF.

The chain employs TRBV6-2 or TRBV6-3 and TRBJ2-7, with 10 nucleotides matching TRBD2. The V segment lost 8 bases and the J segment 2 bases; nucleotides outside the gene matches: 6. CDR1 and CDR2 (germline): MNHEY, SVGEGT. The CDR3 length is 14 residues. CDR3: CASRSGGATYEQYF. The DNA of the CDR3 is TGTGCCAGCCGGAGCGGGGGGGCAACCTACGAGCAGTACTTC.

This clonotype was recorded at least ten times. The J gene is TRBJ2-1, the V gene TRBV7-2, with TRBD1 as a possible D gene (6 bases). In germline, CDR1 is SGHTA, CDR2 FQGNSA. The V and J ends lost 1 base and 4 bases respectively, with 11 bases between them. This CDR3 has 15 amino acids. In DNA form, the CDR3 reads TGTGCCAGCAGCTTAGGAGGACAGCTTTACAATGAGCAGTTCTTC. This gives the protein CASSLGGQLYNEQFF.

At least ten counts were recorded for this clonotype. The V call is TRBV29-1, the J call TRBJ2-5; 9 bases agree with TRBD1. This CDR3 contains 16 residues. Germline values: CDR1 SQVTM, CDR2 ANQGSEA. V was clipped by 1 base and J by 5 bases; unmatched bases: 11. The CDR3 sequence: CSVEVTGGGVRETQYF. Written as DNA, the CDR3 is TGCAGCGTTGAAGTTACAGGGGGCGGAGTTAGGGAGACCCAGTACTTC.

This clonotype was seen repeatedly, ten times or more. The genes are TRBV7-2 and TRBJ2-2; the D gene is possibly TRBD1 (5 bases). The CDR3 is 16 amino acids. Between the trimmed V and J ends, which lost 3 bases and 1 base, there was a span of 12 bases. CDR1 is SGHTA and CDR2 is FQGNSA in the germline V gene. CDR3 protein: CASSFSRQRNTGELFF. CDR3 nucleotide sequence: TGTGCCAGCAGCTTTTCCAGACAGAGGAACACCGGGGAGCTGTTTTTT.

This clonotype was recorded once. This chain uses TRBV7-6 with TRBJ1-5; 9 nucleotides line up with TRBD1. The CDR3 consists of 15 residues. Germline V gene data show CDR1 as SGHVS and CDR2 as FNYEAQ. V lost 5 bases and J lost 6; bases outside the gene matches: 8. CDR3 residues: CASSEGTGTSQPQHF. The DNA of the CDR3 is TGTGCCAGCAGCGAGGGGACAGGGACAAGTCAGCCCCAGCATTTT.

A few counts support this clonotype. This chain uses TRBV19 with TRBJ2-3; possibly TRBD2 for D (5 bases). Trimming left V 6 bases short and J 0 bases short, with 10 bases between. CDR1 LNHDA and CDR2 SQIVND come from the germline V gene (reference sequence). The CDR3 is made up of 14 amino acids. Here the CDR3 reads CASRRGASTDTQYF. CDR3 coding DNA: TGTGCCAGTAGACGGGGTGCTAGCACAGATACGCAGTATTTT.

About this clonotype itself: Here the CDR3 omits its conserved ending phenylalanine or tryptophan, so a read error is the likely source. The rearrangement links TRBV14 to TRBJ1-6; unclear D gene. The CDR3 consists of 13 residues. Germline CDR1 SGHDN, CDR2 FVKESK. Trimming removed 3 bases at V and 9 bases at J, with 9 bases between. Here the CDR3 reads CASSQVPSSPLHL. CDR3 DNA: TGTGCCAGCAGCCAGGTACCCAGTTCACCCCTCCACCTT.

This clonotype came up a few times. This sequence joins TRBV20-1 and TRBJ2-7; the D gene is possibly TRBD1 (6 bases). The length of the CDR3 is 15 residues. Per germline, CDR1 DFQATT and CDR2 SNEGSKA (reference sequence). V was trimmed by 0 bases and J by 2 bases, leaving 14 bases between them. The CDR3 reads CSARDQGTSTYEQYF. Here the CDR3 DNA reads TGCAGTGCTAGAGATCAAGGGACATCGACCTACGAGCAGTACTTC.

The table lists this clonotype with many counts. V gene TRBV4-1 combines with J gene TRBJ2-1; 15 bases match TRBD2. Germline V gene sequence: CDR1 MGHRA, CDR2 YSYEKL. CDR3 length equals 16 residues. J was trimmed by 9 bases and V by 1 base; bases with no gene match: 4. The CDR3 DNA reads TGCGCCAGCAGCCAAGTGGGACTAGCGGGAGGAAGTGAGCAGTTCTTC. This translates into CASSQVGLAGGSEQFF.

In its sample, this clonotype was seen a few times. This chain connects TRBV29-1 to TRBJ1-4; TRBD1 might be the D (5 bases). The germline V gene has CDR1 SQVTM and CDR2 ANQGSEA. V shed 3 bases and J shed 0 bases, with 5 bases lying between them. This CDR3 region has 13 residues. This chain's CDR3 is CSVETATNEKLFF. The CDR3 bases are TGCAGCGTTGAGACAGCAACTAATGAAAAACTGTTTTTT.

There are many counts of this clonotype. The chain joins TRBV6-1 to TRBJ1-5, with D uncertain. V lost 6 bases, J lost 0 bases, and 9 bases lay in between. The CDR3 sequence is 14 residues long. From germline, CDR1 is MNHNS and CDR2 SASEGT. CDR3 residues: CASRMDGSNQPQHF. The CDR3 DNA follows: TGTGCCAGCAGGATGGACGGTAGCAATCAGCCCCAGCATTTT.

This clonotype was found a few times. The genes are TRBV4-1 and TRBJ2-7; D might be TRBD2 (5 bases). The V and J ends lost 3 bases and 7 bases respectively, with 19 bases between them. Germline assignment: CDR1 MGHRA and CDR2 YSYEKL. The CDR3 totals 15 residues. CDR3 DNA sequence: TGCGCCAGCAGCCAGGGAGCCTCCAGACGCGGGGAGCAGTACTTC. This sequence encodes CASSQGASRRGEQYF.

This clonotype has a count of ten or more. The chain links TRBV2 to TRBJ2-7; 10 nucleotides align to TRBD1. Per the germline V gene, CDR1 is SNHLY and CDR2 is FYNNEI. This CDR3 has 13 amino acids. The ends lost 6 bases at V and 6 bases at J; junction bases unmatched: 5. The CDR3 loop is CASRPGQGREQYF. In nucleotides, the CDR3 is TGTGCCAGCAGGCCGGGACAGGGGCGCGAGCAGTACTTC.

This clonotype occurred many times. CDR3 sequence (DNA): TGCAGTGGAGCGGGGGGAGCCAAAAACATTCAGTACTTC. This translates into CSGAGGAKNIQYF. The J gene is TRBJ2-4, the V gene TRBV20-1; 9 bases line up with TRBD2. Trimming cost V 7 bases and J 0 bases; bases outside gene matches: 1. The CDR3 loop spans 13 amino acids. In germline, CDR1 is DFQATT, CDR2 SNEGSKA (reference sequence).

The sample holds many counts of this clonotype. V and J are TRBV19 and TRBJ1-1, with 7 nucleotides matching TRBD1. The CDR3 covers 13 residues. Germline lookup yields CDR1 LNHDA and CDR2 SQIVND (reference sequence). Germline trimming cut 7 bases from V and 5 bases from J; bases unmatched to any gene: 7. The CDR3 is CASNQGGLTEAFF. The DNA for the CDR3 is TGTGCCAGTAACCAGGGGGGACTAACTGAAGCTTTCTTT. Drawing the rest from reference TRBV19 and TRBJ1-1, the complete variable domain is DGGITQSPKYLFRKEGQNVTLSCEQNLNHDAMYWYRQDPGQGLRLIYYSQIVNDFQKGDIAEGYSVSREKKESFPLTVTSAQKNPTAFYLCASNQGGLTEAFFGQGTRLTVV.

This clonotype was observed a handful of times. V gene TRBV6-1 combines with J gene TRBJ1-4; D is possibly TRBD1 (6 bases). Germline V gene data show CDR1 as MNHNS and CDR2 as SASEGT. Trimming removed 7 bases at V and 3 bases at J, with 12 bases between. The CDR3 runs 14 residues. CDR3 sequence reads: CASNLGGSNEKLFF. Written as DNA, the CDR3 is TGTGCCAGCAATTTGGGGGGCTCTAATGAAAAACTGTTTTTT.

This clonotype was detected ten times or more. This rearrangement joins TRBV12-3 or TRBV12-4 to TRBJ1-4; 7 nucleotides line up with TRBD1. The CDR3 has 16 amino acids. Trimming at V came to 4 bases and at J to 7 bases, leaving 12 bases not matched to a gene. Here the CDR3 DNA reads TGTGCCAGCAGTTCAGGTCGTCGGGACAGCGTTGAAAAACTGTTTTTT. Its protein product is CASSSGRRDSVEKLFF.

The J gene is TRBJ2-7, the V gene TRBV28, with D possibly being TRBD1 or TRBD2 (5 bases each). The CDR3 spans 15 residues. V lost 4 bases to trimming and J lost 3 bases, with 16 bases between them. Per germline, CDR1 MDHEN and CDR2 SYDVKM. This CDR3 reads CASSSPLGAYYEQYF. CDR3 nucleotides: TGTGCCAGCAGTTCCCCCCTCGGGGCTTACTACGAGCAGTACTTC.

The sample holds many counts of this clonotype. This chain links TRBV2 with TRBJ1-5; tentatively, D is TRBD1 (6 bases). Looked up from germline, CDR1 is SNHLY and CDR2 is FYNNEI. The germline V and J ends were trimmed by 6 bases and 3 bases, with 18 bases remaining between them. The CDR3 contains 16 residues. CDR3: CASSANRAQDNQPQHF. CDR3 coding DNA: TGTGCCAGCAGCGCCAACAGGGCACAGGACAATCAGCCCCAGCATTTT.

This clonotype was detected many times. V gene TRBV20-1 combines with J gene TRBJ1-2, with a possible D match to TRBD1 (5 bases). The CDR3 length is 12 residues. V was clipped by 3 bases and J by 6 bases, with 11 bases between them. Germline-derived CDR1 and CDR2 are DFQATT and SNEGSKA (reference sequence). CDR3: CSASEGVDGYTF. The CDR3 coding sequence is TGCAGTGCTAGCGAAGGGGTGGATGGCTACACCTTC.

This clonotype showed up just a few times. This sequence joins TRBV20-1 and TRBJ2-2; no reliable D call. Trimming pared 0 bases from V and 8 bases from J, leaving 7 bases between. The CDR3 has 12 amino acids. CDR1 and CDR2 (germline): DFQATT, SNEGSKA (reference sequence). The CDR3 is CSARDLGGELFF. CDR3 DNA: TGCAGTGCTAGAGATCTGGGGGGGGAGCTGTTTTTT.

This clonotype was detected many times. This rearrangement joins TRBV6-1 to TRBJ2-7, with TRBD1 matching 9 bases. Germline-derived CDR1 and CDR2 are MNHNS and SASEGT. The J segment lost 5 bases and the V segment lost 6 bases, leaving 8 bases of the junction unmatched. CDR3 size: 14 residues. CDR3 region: CASRRADRGHEQYF. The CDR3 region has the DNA TGTGCCAGCAGAAGGGCGGACAGGGGACACGAGCAGTACTTC.